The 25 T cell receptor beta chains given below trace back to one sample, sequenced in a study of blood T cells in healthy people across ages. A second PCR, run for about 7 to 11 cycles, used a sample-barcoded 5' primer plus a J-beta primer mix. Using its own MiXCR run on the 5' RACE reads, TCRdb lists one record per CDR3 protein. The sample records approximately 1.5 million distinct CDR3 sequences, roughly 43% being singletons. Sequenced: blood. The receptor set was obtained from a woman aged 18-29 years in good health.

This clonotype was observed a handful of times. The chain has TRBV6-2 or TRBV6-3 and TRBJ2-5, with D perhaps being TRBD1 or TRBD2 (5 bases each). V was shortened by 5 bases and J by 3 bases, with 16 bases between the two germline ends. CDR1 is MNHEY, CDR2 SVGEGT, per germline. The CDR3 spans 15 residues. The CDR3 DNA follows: TGTGCCAGCAGTCATCAGGGTATGGGGGAAGAGACCCAGTACTTC. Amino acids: CASSHQGMGEETQYF.

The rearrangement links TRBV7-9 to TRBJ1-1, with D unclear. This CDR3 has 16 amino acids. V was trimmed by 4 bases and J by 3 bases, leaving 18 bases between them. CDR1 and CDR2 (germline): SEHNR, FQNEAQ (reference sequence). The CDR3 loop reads CASSSRPAGWDTEAFF. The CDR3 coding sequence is TGTGCCAGCAGCTCGCGGCCAGCCGGATGGGACACTGAAGCTTTCTTT.

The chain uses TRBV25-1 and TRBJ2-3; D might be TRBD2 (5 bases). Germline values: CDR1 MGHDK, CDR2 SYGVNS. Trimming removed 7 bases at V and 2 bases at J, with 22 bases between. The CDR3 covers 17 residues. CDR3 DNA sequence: TGTGCCAGCAATGCACCATCGGGAACCTCAACCACAGATACGCAGTATTTT. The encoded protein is CASNAPSGTSTTDTQYF.

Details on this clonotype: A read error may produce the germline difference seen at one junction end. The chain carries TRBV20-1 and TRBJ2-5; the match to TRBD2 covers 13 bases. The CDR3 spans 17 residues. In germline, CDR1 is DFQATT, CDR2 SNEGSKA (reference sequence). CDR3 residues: CGARDYGLAGDNNEQYF. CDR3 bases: TGCGGTGCTAGAGATTACGGACTAGCGGGGGACAACAATGAGCAGTACTTC.

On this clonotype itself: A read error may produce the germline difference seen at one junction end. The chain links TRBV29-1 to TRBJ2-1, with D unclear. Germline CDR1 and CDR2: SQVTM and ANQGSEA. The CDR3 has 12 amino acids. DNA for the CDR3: TGCAGCGTCTACCCCATCCACAATGGGCAGTTCTTC. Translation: CSVYPIHNGQFF.

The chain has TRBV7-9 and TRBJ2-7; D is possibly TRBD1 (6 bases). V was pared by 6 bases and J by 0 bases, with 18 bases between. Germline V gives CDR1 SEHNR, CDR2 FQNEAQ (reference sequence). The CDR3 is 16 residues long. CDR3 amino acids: CASSPSSRGGSYEQYF. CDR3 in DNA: TGTGCCAGCAGTCCCTCCAGTAGAGGGGGCTCCTACGAGCAGTACTTC.

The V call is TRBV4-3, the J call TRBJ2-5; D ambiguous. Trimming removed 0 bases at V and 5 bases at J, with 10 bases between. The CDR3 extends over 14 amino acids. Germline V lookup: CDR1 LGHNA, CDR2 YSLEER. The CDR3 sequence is CASSQESSFETQYF. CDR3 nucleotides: TGCGCCAGCAGCCAAGAATCTTCCTTCGAGACCCAGTACTTC.

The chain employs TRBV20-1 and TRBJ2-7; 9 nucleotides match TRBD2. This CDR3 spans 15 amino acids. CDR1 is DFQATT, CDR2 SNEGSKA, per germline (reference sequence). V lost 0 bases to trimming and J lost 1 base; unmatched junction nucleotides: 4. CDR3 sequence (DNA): TGCAGTGCTAGAGATCGGAGCGGGGGGTCCTACGAGCAGTACTTC. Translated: CSARDRSGGSYEQYF.

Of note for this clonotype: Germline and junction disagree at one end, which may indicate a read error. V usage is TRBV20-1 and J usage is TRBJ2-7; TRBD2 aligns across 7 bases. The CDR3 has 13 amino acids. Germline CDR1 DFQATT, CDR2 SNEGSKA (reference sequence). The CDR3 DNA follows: TGCAGTGCTAGAGATCGGTGGGACTACGAGCAGTGCTTC. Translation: CSARDRWDYEQCF.

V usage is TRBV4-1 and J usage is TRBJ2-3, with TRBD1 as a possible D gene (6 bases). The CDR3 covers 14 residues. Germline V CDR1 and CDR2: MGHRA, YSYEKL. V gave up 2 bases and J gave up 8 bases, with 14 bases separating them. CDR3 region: CASSQLQGTATQYF. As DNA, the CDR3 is TGCGCCAGCAGCCAACTACAGGGTACGGCTACGCAGTATTTT.

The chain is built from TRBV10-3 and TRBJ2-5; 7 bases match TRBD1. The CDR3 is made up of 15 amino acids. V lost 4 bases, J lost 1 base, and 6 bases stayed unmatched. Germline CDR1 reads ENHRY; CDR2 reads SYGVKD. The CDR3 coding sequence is TGTGCCATCAGTGCGGGACAGATGTTCCAAGAGACCCAGTACTTC. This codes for CAISAGQMFQETQYF.

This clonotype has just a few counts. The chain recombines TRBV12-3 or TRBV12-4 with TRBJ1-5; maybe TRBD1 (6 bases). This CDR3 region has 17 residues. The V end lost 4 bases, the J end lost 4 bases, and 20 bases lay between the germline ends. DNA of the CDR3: TGTGCCAGCAGTTCTTTGGCAGGGGAAGGTGCAAATCAGCCCCAGCATTTT. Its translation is CASSSLAGEGANQPQHF.

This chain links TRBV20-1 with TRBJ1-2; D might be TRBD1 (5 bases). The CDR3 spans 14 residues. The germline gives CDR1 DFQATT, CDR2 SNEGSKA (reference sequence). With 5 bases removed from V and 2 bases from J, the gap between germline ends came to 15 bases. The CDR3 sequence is CSAPTRGLNYGYTF. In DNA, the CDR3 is TGCAGTGCTCCCACTAGGGGTTTAAACTATGGCTACACCTTC.

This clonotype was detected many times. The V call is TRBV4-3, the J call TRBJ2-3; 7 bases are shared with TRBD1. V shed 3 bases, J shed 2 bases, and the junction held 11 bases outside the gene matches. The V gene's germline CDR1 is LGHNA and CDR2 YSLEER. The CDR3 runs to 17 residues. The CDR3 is CASSHLSQDRYTDTQYF. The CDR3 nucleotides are TGCGCCAGCAGCCATCTCAGTCAGGACAGGTACACAGATACGCAGTATTTT.

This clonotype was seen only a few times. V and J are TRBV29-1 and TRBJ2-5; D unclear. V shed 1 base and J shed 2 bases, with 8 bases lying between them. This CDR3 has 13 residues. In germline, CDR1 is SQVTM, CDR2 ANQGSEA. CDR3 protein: CSVEVSVQETQYF. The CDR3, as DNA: TGCAGCGTTGAAGTGTCGGTACAAGAGACCCAGTACTTC.

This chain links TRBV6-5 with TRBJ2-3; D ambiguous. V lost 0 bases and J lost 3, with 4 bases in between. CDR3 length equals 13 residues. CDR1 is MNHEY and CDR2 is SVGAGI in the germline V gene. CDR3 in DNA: TGTGCCAGCAGTTACTCGTGGACAGATACGCAGTATTTT. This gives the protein CASSYSWTDTQYF.

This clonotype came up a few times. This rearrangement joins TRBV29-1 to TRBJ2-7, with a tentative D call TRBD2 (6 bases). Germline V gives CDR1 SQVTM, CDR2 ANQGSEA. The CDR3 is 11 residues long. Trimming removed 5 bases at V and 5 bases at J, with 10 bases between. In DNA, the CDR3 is TGCAGCGTTCCTGGCGGGGACGAGCAGTACTTC. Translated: CSVPGGDEQYF.

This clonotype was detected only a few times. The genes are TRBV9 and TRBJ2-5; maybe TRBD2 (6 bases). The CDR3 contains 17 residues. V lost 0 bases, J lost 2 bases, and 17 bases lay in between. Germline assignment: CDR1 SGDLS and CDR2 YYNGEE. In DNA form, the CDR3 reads TGTGCCAGCAGCGTAGGAGCCGCTGTCGGAGGGCAAGAGACCCAGTACTTC. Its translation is CASSVGAAVGGQETQYF.

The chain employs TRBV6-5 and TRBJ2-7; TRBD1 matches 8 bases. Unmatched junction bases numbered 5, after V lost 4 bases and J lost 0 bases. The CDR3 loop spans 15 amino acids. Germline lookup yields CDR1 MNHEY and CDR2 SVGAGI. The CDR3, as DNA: TGTGCCAGCAGTTCCACGGGACAGGTCTCCTACGAGCAGTACTTC. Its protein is CASSSTGQVSYEQYF.

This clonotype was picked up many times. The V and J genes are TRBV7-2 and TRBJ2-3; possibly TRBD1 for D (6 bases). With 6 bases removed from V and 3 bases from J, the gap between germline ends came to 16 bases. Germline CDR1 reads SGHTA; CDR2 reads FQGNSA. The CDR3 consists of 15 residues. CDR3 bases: TGTGCCAGCAGGAGCAGGGGTGTACGTACAGATACGCAGTATTTT. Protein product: CASRSRGVRTDTQYF. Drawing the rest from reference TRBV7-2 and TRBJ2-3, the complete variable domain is GAGVSQSPSNKVTEKGKDVELRCDPISGHTALYWYRQSLGQGLEFLIYFQGNSAPDKSGLPSDRFSAERTGGSVSTLTIQRTQQEDSAVYLCASRSRGVRTDTQYFGPGTRLTVL.

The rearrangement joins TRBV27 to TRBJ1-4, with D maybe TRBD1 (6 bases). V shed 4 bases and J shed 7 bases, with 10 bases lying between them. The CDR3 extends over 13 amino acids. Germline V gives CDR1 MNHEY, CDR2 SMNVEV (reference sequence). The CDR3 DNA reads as TGTGCCAGCAGTTCTAGCAGGGGTGAAAAACTGTTTTTT. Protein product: CASSSSRGEKLFF.

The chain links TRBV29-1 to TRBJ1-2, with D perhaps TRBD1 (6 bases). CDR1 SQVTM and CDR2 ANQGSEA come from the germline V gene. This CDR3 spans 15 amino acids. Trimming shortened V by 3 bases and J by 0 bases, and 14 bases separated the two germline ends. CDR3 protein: CSVEEGGLANYGYTF. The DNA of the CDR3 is TGCAGCGTTGAGGAGGGGGGGTTGGCTAACTATGGCTACACCTTC. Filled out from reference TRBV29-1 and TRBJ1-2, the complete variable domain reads SAVISQKPSRDICQRGTSLTIQCQVDSQVTMMFWYRQQPGQSLTLIATANQGSEATYESGFVIDKFPISRPNLTFSTLTVSNMSPEDSSIYLCSVEEGGLANYGYTFGSGTRLTVV.

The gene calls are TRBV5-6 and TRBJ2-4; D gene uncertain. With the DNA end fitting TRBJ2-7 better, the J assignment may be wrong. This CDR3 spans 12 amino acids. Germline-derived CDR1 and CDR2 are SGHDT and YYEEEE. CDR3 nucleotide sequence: TGTGCCAGCAGCTTTTCACAGTGCGAGCAGTACTTC. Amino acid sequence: CASSFSQCEQYF.

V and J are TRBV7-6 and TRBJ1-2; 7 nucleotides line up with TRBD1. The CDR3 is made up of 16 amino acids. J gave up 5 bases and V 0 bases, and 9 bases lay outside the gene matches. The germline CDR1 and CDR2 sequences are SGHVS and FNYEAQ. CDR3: CASSLAAGTEAYGYTF. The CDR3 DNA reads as TGTGCCAGCAGCTTAGCCGCCGGGACAGAGGCATATGGCTACACCTTC.

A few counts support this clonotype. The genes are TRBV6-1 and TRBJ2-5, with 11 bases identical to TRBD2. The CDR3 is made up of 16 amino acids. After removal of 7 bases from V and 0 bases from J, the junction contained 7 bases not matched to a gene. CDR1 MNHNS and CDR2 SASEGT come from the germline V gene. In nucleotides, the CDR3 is TGTGCCAGCACTCGAGAGGGACTAGCGGACCAAGAGACCCAGTACTTC. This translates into CASTREGLADQETQYF.